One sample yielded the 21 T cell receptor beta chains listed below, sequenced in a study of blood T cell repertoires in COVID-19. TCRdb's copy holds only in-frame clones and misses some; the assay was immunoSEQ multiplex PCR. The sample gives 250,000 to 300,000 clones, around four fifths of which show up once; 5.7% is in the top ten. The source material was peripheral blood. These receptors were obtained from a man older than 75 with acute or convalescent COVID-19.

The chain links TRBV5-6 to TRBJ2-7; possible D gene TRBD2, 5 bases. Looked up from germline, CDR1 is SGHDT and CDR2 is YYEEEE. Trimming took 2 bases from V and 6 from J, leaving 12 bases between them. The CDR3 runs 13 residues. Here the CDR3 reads CASSFGVLREQYF. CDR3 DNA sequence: TGTGCCAGCAGCTTCGGGGTTCTCCGCGAGCAGTACTTC.

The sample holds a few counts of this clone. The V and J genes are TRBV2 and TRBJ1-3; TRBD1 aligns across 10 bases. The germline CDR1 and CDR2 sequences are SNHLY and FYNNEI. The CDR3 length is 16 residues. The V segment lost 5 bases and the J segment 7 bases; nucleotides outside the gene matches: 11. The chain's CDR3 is CASSRQGAADGNTIYF. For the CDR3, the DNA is TGTGCCAGCAGTCGACAGGGGGCGGCCGATGGGAACACCATATATTTT.

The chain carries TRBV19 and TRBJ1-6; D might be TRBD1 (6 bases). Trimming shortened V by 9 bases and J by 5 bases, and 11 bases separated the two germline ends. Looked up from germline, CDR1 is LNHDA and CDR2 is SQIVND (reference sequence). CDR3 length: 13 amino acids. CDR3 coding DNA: TGTGCCAGCACAGGGACCAATAATTCACCCCTCCACTTT. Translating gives CASTGTNNSPLHF.

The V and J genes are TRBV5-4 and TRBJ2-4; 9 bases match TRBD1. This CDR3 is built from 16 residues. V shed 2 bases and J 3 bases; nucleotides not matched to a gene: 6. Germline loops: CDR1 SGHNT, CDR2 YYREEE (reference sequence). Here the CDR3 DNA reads TGTGCCAGCAGCTTACCGGGACAGGGAGACAAAAACATTCAGTACTTC. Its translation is CASSLPGQGDKNIQYF.

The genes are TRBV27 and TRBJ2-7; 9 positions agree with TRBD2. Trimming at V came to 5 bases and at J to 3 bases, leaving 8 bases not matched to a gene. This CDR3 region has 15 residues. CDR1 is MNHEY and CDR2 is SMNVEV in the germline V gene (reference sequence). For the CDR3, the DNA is TGTGCCAGCAGTCTCGCGGGAGGGGTCGGCTACGAGCAGTACTTC. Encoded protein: CASSLAGGVGYEQYF.

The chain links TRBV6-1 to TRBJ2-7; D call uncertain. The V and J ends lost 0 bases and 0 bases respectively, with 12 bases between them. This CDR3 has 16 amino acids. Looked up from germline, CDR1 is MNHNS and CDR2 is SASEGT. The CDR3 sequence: CASSEAGGTYSYEQYF. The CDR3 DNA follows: TGTGCCAGCAGTGAAGCCGGCGGCACCTACTCCTACGAGCAGTACTTC.

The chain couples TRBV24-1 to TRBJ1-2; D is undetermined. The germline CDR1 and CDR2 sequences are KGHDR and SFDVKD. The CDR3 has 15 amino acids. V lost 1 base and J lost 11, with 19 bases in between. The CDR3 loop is CATSDFKAGLTIYTF. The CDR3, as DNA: TGTGCCACCAGTGATTTTAAGGCCGGACTGACTATATACACCTTC.

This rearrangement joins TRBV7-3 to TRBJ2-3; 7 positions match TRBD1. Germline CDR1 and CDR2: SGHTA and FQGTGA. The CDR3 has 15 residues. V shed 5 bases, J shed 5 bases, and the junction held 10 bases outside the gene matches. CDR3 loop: CASSAQTGRIDTQYF. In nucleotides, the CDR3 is TGTGCCAGCAGCGCACAGACAGGGCGAATAGATACGCAGTATTTT.

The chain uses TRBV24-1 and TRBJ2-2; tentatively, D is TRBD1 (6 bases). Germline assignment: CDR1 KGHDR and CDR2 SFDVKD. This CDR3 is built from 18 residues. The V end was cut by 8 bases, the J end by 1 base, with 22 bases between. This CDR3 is CATMLTPGGGENTGELFF. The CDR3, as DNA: TGTGCCACCATGTTGACGCCCGGTGGGGGCGAGAACACCGGGGAGCTGTTTTTT.

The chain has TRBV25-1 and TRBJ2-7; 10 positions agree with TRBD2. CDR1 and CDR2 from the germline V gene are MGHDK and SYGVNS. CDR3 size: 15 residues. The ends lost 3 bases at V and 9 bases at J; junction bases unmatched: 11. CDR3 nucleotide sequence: TGTGCCAGCAGTGAGGGGGTAGCGGGGGGCGAAGCGCAGTACTTC. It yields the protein CASSEGVAGGEAQYF.

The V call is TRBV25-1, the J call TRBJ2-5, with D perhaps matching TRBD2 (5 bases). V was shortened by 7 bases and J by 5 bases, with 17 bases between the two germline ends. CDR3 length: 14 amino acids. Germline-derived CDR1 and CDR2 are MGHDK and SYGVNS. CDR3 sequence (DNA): TGTGCCAGCATAGAGGACTCCCCCCCGGAGACCCAGTACTTC. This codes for CASIEDSPPETQYF.

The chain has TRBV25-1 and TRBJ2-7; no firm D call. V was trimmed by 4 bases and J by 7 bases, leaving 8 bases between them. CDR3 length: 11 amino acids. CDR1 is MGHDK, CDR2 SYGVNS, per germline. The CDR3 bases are TGTGCCAGCAGTGGACTCGCAGAGCAGTACTTC. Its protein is CASSGLAEQYF.

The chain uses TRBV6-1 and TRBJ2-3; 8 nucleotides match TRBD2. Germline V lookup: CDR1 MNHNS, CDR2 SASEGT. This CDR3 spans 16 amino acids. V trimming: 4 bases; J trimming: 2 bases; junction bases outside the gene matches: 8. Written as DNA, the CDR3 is TGTGCCAGCAGTGGCAGAGCGGGGGTCGACACAGATACGCAGTATTTT. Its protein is CASSGRAGVDTDTQYF.

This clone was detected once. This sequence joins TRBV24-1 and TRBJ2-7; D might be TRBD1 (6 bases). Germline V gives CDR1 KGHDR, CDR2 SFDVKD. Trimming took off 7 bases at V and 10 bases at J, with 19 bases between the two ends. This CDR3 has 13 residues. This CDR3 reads CATSVDSLSVQYF. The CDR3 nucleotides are TGTGCCACCAGCGTGGACAGCCTTAGCGTTCAGTACTTC.

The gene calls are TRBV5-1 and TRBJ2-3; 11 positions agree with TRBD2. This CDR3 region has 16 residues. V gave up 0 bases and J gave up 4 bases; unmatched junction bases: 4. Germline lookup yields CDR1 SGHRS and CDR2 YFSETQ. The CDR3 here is CASSLASGRPPDTQYF. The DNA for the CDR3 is TGCGCCAGCAGCTTGGCTAGCGGGAGGCCCCCAGATACGCAGTATTTT.

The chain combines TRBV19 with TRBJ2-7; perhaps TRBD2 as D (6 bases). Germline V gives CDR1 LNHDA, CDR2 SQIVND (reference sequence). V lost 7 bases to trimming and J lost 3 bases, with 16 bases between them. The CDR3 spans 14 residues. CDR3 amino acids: CASKPRGNYYEQYF. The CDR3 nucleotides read TGTGCCAGTAAACCCCGCGGGAACTACTACGAGCAGTACTTC. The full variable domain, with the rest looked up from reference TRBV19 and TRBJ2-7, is DGGITQSPKYLFRKEGQNVTLSCEQNLNHDAMYWYRQDPGQGLRLIYYSQIVNDFQKGDIAEGYSVSREKKESFPLTVTSAQKNPTAFYLCASKPRGNYYEQYFGPGTRLTVT.

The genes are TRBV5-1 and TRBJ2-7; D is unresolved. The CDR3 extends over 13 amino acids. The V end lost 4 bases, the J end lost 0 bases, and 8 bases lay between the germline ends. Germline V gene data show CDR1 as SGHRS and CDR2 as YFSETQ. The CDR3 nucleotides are TGCGCCAGCAGCGTCGACAACTCCTACGAGCAGTACTTC. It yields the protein CASSVDNSYEQYF.

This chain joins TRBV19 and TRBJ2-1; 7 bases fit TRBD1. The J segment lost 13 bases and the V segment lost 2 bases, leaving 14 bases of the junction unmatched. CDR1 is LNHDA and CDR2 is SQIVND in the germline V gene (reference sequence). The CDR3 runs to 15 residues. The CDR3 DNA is TGTGCCAGTAGTATACTCCGGGGACAGCCCAACCATCAGTTCTTC. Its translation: CASSILRGQPNHQFF.

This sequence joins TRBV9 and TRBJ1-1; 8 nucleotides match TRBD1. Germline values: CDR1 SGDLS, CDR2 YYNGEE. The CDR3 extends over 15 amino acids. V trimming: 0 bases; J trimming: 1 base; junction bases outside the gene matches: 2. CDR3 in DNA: TGTGCCAGCAGCGTAGGAGGGACAGGGAACACTGAAGCTTTCTTT. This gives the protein CASSVGGTGNTEAFF.

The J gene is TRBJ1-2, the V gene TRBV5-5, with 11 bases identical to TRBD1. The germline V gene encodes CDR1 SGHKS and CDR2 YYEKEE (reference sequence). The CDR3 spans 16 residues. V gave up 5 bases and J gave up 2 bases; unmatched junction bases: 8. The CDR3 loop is CASSLGQGAVNYGYTF. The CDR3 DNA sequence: TGTGCCAGCAGTCTTGGACAGGGGGCGGTCAACTATGGCTACACCTTC.

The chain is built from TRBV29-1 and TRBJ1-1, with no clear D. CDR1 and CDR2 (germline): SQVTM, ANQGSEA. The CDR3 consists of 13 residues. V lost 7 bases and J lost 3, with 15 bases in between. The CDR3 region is CSASGGGYTEAFF. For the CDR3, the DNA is TGCAGCGCATCGGGCGGAGGTTACACTGAAGCTTTCTTT.